This T cell receptor (beta chain) derives from a study of CD8+ T cells in alopecia areata. Reverse transcribed after extraction, RNA yielded cDNA as the sequencing template. The protocol was immunoSEQ multiplex PCR, while the TCRdb copy is restricted to in-frame clones and leaves out a portion. The table records about 180,000 clones, less than 80% of them present only once. The V and J ends lost 7 bases and 2 bases respectively, with 11 bases between them. This CDR3 spans 13 amino acids. Germline V gives CDR1 SQVTM, CDR2 ANQGSEA. In its sample, this clone was seen a few times. The receptor was isolated from a human donor with alopecia areata. The material sequenced was CD8+ T cells sorted from blood, taken at week 0. The rearrangement uses TRBV29-1 and TRBJ2-2; no clear D gene. The CDR3 region has the DNA TGCAGCGCACCCATTGGTAACACCGGGGAGCTGTTTTTT. This encodes CSAPIGNTGELFF.